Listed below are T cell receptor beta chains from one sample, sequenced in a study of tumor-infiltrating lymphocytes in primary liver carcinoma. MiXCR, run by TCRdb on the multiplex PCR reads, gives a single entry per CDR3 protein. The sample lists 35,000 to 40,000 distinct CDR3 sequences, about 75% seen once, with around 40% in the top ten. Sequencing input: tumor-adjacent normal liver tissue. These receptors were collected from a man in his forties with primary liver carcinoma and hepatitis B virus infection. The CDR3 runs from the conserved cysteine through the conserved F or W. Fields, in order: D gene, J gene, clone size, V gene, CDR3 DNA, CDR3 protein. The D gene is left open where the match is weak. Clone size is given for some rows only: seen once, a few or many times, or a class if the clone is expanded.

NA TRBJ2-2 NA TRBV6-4 TGTGCCAGCAGTGAGGGAGGCGGCAACACCGGGGAGTTGTTTTTT CASSEGGGNTGELFF
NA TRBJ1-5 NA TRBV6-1 TGTACCAGCAGTCTACAGAGGGCCATTCAGCCCCAGCATTTT CTSSLQRAIQPQHF
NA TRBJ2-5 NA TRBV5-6 TGTGCCAGCAGTTTGGCCCTTTCGGGATGGACCCAGTACTTC CASSLALSGWTQYF
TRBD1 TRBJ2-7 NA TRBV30 TGTGTCCGGAGCGCCCCGGGACAGGGATCGTCCTACGAGCAGTACTTC CVRSAPGQGSSYEQYF
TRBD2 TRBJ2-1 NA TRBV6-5 TGTGCCAGAGGTAACGGGAGGGCCGGTGAGCTGTTCTTC CARGNGRAGELFF
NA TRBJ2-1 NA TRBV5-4 TGTGCCAGCAGCTTTGACGGTCAACCCTCCTACATTGAGCAGTTCTTC CASSFDGQPSYIEQFF
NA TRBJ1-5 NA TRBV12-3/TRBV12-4 TGTGCCAGCATGCGGGGCGCAGCAATAAATCAGCCCCAGCATTTT CASMRGAAINQPQHF
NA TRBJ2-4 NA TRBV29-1 TGCAGCGTCATCGTAGGAGGCAGGGGCGAAAACATTCAGTACTTC CSVIVGGRGENIQYF
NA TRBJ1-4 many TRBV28 TGTGCCAGCAGTTTAATAGGTCTGGTGAATACGGGGGTCCAGAATGAAAAACTGTTTTTT CASSLIGLVNTGVQNEKLFF
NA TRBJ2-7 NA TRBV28 TGTGCCAGCGGCAGCCCCCAGGGATCCGAGCAGTACTTC CASGSPQGSEQYF
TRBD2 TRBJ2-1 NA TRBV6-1 TGTACCAGCACCGGACTAGCGGAAGCGGGTAATGAGCAGTTCTTC CTSTGLAEAGNEQFF
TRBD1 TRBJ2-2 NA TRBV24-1 TGTGCCACCAGTGAAGGGGATTACGACACAGGGGAGCTATCTTTT CATSEGDYDTGELSF
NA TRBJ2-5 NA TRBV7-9 TGTGCCAGCAGCCACGGGCGGGTGGAGGAGACCCAGTGCTTC CASSHGRVEETQCF
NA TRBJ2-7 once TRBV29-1 TGCCCCATGACATCTGGGACCGGCACTCCCTACGAGCAGTACTTC CPMTSGTGTPYEQYF
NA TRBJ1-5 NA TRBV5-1 TGCGCCAGCAGCTCAGTGGACCCGGGGAGTCAGCACCAGCATTTT CASSSVDPGSQHQHF